This T cell receptor beta chain was sequenced for a study of blood T cell repertoires in COVID-19. Seattle cases were enrolled at active infection and followed longitudinally. Unmatched junction bases numbered 1, after V lost 8 bases and J lost 1 base. CDR3 length: 13 residues. The germline V gene has CDR1 SGHAT and CDR2 FQNNGV. In the study's own analysis: Estimation of nucleated cell counts relied on the amplification of reference gene primers. Produced via immunoSEQ multiplex PCR; TCRdb's table is partial and in-frame only. V and J calls and clone size are those listed in that table; D and trimming were worked out from the DNA. In the table there are fewer than 300,000 clones, 91% of which are singletons.

The chain recombines TRBV11-2 with TRBJ2-7, with 11 bases fitting TRBD2. The sequence came from a young adult with COVID-19, enrolled during active disease. Sequenced sample: peripheral blood. CDR3 nucleotide sequence: TGTGCCAGCCGACTAGCGGGATCCTACGAGCAGTACTTC. It is translated as CASRLAGSYEQYF.